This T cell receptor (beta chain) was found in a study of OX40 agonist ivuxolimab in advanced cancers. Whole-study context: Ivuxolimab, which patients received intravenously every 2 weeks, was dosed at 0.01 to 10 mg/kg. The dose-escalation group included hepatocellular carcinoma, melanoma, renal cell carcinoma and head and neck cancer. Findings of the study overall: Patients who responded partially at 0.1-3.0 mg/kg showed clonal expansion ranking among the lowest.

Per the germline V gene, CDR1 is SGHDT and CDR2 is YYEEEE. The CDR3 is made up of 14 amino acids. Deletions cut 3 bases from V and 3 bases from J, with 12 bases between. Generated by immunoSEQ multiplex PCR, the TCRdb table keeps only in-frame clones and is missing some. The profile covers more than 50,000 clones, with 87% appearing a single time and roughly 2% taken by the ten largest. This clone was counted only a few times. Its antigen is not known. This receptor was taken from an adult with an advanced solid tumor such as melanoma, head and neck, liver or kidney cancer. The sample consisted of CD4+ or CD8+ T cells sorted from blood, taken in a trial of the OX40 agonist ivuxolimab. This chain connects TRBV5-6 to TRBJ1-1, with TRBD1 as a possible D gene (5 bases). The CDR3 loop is CASSWGGRYTEAFF. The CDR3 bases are TGTGCCAGCAGCTGGGGGGGACGGTACACTGAAGCTTTCTTT.